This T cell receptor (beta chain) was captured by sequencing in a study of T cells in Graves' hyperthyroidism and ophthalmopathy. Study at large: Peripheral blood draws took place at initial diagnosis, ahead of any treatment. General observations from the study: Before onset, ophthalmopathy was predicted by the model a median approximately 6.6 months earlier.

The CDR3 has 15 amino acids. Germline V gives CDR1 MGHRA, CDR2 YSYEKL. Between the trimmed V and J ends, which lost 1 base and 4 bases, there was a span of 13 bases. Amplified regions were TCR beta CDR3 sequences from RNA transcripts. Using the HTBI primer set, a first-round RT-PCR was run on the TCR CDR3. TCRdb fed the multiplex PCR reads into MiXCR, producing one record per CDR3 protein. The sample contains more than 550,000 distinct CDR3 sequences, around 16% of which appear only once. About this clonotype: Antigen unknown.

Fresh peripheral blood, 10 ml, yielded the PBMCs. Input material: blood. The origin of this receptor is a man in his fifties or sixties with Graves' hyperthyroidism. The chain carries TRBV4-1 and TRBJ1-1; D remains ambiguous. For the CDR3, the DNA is TGCGCCAGCAGCCAAGTGGGCAGTAGTCCCACTGAAGCTTTCTTT. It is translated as CASSQVGSSPTEAFF.